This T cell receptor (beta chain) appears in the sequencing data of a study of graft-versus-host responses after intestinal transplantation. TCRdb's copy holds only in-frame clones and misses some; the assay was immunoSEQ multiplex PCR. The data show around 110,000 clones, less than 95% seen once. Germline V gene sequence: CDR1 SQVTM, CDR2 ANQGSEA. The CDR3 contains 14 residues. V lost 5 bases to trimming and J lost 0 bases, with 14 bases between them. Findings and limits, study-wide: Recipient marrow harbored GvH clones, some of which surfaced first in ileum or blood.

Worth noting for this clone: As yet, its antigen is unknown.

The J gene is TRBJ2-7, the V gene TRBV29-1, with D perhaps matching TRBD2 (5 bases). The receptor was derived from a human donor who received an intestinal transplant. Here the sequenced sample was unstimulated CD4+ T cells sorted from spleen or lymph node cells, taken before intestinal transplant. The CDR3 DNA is TGCAGCGTTAGGCGAAGGACTGACTCCTACGAGCAGTACTTC. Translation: CSVRRRTDSYEQYF.